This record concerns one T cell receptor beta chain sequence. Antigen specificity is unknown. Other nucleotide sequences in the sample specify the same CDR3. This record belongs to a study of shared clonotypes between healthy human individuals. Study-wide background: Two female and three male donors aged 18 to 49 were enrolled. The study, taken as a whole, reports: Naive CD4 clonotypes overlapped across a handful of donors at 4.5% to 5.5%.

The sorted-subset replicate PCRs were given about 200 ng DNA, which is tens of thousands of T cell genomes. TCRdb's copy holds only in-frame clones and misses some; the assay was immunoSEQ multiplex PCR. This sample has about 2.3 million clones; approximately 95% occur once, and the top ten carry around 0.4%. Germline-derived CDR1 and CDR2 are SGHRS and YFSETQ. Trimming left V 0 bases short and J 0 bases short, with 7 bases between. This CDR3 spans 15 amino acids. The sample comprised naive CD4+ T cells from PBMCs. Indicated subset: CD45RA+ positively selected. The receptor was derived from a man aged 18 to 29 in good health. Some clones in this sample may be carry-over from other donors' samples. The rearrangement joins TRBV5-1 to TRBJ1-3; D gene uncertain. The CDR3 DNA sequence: TGCGCCAGCAGCTTGGGCGTCCTCTCTGGAAACACCATATATTTT. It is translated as CASSLGVLSGNTIYF.